Given below is one T cell receptor beta chain in context. TCRalpha and TCRbeta libraries used 5'RACE with constant-segment primers and UMIs. A single record per CDR3 protein comes from TCRdb applying MiXCR to the 5' RACE reads. The repertoire holds more than 250,000 distinct CDR3 sequences, about a sixth seen once, with 20% to 25% in the top ten. This CDR3 region has 12 residues. Trimming stripped 3 bases from V and 6 bases from J, with 6 bases between. Germline values: CDR1 DFQATT, CDR2 SNEGSKA (reference sequence). This sample stems from a study of T-cell memory formation after mild COVID-19. This receptor was taken from a man between 18 and 29 years old who had mild COVID-19 (a few samples of this study predate the infection). Cell type and time point are not known. This rearrangement joins TRBV20-1 to TRBJ1-6, with TRBD1 as a possible D gene (5 bases). Sample: PBMCs or a T cell subset sorted from them (not recorded which). The CDR3: CSASRVNSPLHF. The CDR3 DNA is TGCAGTGCTAGCAGGGTTAATTCACCCCTCCACTTT.